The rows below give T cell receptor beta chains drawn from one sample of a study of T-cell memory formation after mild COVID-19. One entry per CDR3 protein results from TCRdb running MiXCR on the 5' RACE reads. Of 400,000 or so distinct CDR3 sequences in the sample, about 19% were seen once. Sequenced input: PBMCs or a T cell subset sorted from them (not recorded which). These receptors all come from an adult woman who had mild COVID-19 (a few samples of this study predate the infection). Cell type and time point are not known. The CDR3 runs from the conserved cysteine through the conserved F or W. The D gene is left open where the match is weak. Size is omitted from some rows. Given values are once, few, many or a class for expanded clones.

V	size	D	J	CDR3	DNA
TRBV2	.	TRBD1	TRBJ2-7	CASSGTGITYEQYF	TGTGCCAGCAGCGGGACAGGGATAACCTACGAGCAGTACTTC
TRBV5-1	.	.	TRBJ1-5	CASSLGQAGQPQHF	TGCGCCAGCAGCTTGGGACAGGCCGGTCAGCCCCAGCATTTT
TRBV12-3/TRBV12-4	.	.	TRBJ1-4	CASSWGLGEKLFF	TGTGCCAGCAGCTGGGGGCTAGGGGAAAAACTGTTTTTT
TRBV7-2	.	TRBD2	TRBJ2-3	CASRPAGGPTDTQYF	TGTGCCAGCAGACCAGCGGGGGGGCCGACAGATACGCAGTATTTT
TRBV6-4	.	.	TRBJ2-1	CASSEGLFVRAGDEQFF	TGTGCCAGCAGTGAAGGGCTTTTTGTGAGGGCCGGGGATGAGCAGTTCTTC
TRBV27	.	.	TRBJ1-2	CASSLEGRWGPGYGYTF	TGTGCCAGCAGTTTGGAAGGGCGTTGGGGGCCTGGGTATGGCTACACCTTC
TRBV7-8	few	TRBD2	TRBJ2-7	CASSFSGGAVREQYF	TGTGCCAGCAGCTTTAGCGGGGGGGCGGTTAGGGAGCAGTACTTC
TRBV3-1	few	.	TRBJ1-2	CASAGLGDGGYTF	TGTGCCAGCGCGGGACTTGGGGATGGTGGCTACACCTTC
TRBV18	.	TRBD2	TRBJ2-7	CASSPRLAGVYEQYF	TGTGCCAGCTCACCGAGACTAGCGGGAGTATACGAGCAGTACTTC
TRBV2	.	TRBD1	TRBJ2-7	CASNGDSTGGGYF	TGTGCCAGCAATGGGGACAGTACCGGAGGAGGGTACTTC
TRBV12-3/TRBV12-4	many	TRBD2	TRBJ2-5	CASSGLAGGLETQYF	TGTGCCAGCAGTGGACTAGCGGGGGGGCTGGAGACCCAGTACTTC
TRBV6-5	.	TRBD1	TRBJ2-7	CASSYGTGTYEQYF	TGTGCCAGCAGTTACGGGACAGGGACCTACGAGCAGTACTTC
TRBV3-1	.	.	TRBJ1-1	CASSPGAIDTEAFF	TGTGCCAGCAGCCCCGGGGCGATAGACACTGAAGCTTTCTTT
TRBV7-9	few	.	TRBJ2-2	CASSPTWGGKNTGELFF	TGTGCCAGCAGCCCCACGTGGGGTGGAAAGAACACCGGGGAGCTGTTTTTT
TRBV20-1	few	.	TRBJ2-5	CSAERPLRGETQYF	TGCAGTGCTGAAAGACCTTTGAGGGGAGAGACCCAGTACTTC
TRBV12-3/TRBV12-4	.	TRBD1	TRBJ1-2	CASSNTGTGNTDGYTF	TGTGCCAGCAGCAACACCGGGACAGGGAATACTGATGGCTACACCTTC
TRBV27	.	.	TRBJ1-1	CASSIEPVSTEAFF	TGTGCCAGCAGTATAGAACCGGTTAGCACTGAAGCTTTCTTT
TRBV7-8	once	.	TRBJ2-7	CASSLARQRKNYEQYF	TGTGCCAGCAGCTTAGCGCGACAGCGAAAAAACTACGAGCAGTACTTC
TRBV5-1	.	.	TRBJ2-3	CASSEGDSTDTQYF	TGCGCCAGCAGTGAGGGTGATAGCACAGATACGCAGTATTTT
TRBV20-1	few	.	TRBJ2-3	CSARDLRLDTQYF	TGCAGTGCTAGAGATTTGAGGTTAGATACGCAGTATTTT
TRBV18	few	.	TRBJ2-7	CASSPPGPRSGEQYF	TGTGCCAGCTCACCGCCCGGCCCAAGATCGGGCGAGCAGTACTTC
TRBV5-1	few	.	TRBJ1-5	CASSLEPGDPSAQHF	TGCGCCAGCAGCTTGGAGCCAGGGGACCCCTCAGCCCAGCATTTT
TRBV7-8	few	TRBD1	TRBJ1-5	CASSLRQGHSNQPQHF	TGTGCCAGCAGCTTGAGACAGGGCCATAGCAATCAGCCCCAGCATTTT
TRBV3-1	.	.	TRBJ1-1	CASSQGQQMNTEAFF	TGTGCCAGCAGCCAAGGACAGCAAATGAACACTGAAGCTTTCTTT